The 24 T cell receptor beta chains presented below share a single source sample, sequenced in a study of shared clonotypes between healthy human individuals. TCRdb's copy holds only in-frame clones and misses some; the assay was immunoSEQ multiplex PCR. Among some 1.1 million clones, about 80% were seen once, and the ten largest hold 0.89%. The specimen sequenced was memory CD4+ T cells from PBMCs. The subset denotes: CD45RA-negative fraction. These receptors originate from a young man in good health. Some clones in this sample may be carry-over from other donors' samples.

The chain carries TRBV5-4 and TRBJ1-1; 7 bases match TRBD1. This CDR3 region has 14 residues. Germline CDR1 is SGHNT and CDR2 is YYREEE (reference sequence). V lost 4 bases to trimming and J lost 4 bases; unmatched junction nucleotides: 7. CDR3 region: CASSATGPGTEAFF. The CDR3 DNA is TGTGCCAGCAGCGCGACAGGGCCTGGCACTGAAGCTTTCTTT.

This rearrangement joins TRBV6-5 to TRBJ1-1, with D unclear. With 6 bases removed from V and 11 bases from J, the gap between germline ends came to 10 bases. This CDR3 is built from 10 residues. The germline V gene encodes CDR1 MNHEY and CDR2 SVGAGI. Written as DNA, the CDR3 is TGTGCCAGCAGAAACCTGGACGCTTTCTTT. Its translation is CASRNLDAFF.

The chain couples TRBV2 to TRBJ2-2, with D perhaps being TRBD1 or TRBD2 (6 bases each). V was cut by 6 bases and J by 6 bases, with 23 bases left in between. The CDR3 loop spans 17 amino acids. CDR1 and CDR2 (germline): SNHLY, FYNNEI. The CDR3 nucleotides are TGTGCCAGCAGGCCTCGGTGGGGGGCGTATGAGGCCGGGGAGCTGTTTTTT. It yields the protein CASRPRWGAYEAGELFF.

The chain joins TRBV6-5 to TRBJ2-7; tentatively, D is TRBD1 or TRBD2 (5 bases each). The ends were cut back, 6 bases at V and 3 bases at J, with 12 bases in the middle. The germline gives CDR1 MNHEY, CDR2 SVGAGI. The CDR3 extends over 13 amino acids. The CDR3: CASSHRDGYEQYF. In DNA, the CDR3 is TGTGCCAGCAGCCACCGGGACGGCTACGAGCAGTACTTC.

The chain's CDR3 is CASSFARTTYEQYF. CDR3 DNA: TGTGCCAGCAGCTTTGCCAGGACAACCTACGAGCAGTACTTC. This chain uses TRBV5-5 with TRBJ2-7, with D maybe TRBD1 (5 bases). Trimming took 2 bases from V and 2 from J, leaving 11 bases between them. The CDR3 spans 14 residues. In germline, CDR1 is SGHKS, CDR2 YYEKEE (reference sequence).

This rearrangement joins TRBV5-1 to TRBJ1-1; 7 bases align to TRBD1. V gave up 3 bases and J gave up 0 bases; unmatched junction bases: 5. Germline CDR1 and CDR2: SGHRS and YFSETQ. The CDR3 is 15 amino acids. The CDR3 DNA sequence: TGCGCCAGCAGCTCCCAGACAGGGATGAACACTGAAGCTTTCTTT. Amino acid sequence: CASSSQTGMNTEAFF. Together with reference TRBV5-1 and TRBJ1-1, the CDR3 gives the full variable domain: KAGVTQTPRYLIKTRGQQVTLSCSPISGHRSVSWYQQTPGQGLQFLFEYFSETQRNKGNFPGRFSGRQFSNSRSEMNVSTLELGDSALYLCASSSQTGMNTEAFFGQGTRLTVV.

This chain joins TRBV2 and TRBJ2-2; 12 nucleotides match TRBD2. This CDR3 spans 17 amino acids. V shed 6 bases, J shed 4 bases, and the junction held 9 bases outside the gene matches. The germline gives CDR1 SNHLY, CDR2 FYNNEI. CDR3 nucleotides: TGTGCCAGCAGGGCTCGACTAGCGGGAGTGGGCACCGGGGAGCTGTTTTTT. Amino acid sequence: CASRARLAGVGTGELFF.

This clone occurred a few times. The chain recombines TRBV10-1 with TRBJ1-1; D gene unclear. The CDR3 totals 12 residues. Trimming removed 2 bases at V and 7 bases at J, with 8 bases between. CDR1 and CDR2 (germline): WNHNN, SYGVQD (reference sequence). In DNA, the CDR3 is TGCGCCAGCAGTGAGACGGGCCATGAAGCTTTCTTT. Its protein product is CASSETGHEAFF.

For this clone: Just one base apart from a much larger clone, this may be a read error. The chain joins TRBV5-1 to TRBJ2-1; D is ambiguous. Deletions cut 0 bases from V and 6 bases from J, with 1 base between. The CDR3 covers 11 residues. CDR1 SGHRS and CDR2 YFSETQ come from the germline V gene. Here the CDR3 reads CASSLGNEQFF. DNA for the CDR3: TGCGCCAGCAGCTTGGGCAATGAGCAGTTCTTC.

Of note for this clone: This specimen includes other DNA sequences encoding the same CDR3. The chain uses TRBV6-5 and TRBJ1-1, with 7 bases that match TRBD1. The CDR3 consists of 14 residues. Losses at the gene ends were 0 bases for V and 4 bases for J; bases not matched to a gene: 2. The germline CDR1 and CDR2 sequences are MNHEY and SVGAGI. Written as DNA, the CDR3 is TGTGCCAGCAGTTACTCTCCAGGGGGCACTGAAGCTTTCTTT. This sequence encodes CASSYSPGGTEAFF.

V is TRBV6-6 and J is TRBJ1-4; no clear D gene. Germline assignment: CDR1 MNHNY and CDR2 SVGAGI (reference sequence). The CDR3 has 12 residues. The ends were cut back, 0 bases at V and 8 bases at J, with 4 bases in the middle. CDR3: CASSYSTEKLFF. In DNA form, the CDR3 reads TGTGCCAGCAGTTACTCCACAGAAAAACTGTTTTTT.

The chain is built from TRBV29-1 and TRBJ1-1; D is unresolved. Germline V gene lookup returns CDR1 SQVTM and CDR2 ANQGSEA. Trimming removed 3 bases from V and 4 bases from J, with 9 bases in between. There are 12 residues in the CDR3. CDR3 amino acids: CSVESQFTEAFF. CDR3 nucleotide sequence: TGCAGCGTTGAGAGCCAGTTCACTGAAGCTTTCTTT.

CDR3 nucleotides: TGTGCCAGTAGTGCGAATAGCGGAAGCTCCTACAATGAGCAGTTCTTC. Residues: CASSANSGSSYNEQFF. This sequence joins TRBV19 and TRBJ2-1; tentatively, D is TRBD2 (6 bases). CDR3 length: 16 amino acids. Deletions cut 5 bases from V and 0 bases from J, with 14 bases between. The germline V gene has CDR1 LNHDA and CDR2 SQIVND (reference sequence).

This clone was seen a handful of times. The CDR3 region is CASSVLDNYGYTF. The DNA of the CDR3 is TGTGCCAGTAGTGTTTTAGATAACTATGGCTACACCTTC. V and J are TRBV19 and TRBJ1-2; no firm D call. The CDR3 runs to 13 residues. Germline values: CDR1 LNHDA, CDR2 SQIVND (reference sequence). V was pared by 5 bases and J by 1 base, with 8 bases between.

This sequence joins TRBV5-4 and TRBJ2-7, with a weak D call TRBD2 (5 bases). Germline lookup yields CDR1 SGHNT and CDR2 YYREEE (reference sequence). This CDR3 comprises 14 residues. V lost 0 bases, J lost 1 base, and 8 bases lay in between. CDR3 bases: TGTGCCAGCAGCTTGGAACGGGGATCCTACGAGCAGTACTTC. Its protein product is CASSLERGSYEQYF. The full variable domain, completed using reference TRBV5-4 and TRBJ2-7, is ETGVTQSPTHLIKTRGQQVTLRCSSQSGHNTVSWYQQALGQGPQFIFQYYREEENGRGNFPPRFSGLQFPNYSSELNVNALELDDSALYLCASSLERGSYEQYFGPGTRLTVT.

This chain joins TRBV28 and TRBJ2-7, with TRBD1 identical over 10 bases. This CDR3 has 13 residues. With 9 bases clipped from V and 1 base from J, the junction kept 3 bases outside the gene matches. Germline-derived CDR1 and CDR2 are MDHEN and SYDVKM. The CDR3 DNA sequence: TGTGCCAGTGGGACAGGGGAATCCTACGAGCAGTACTTC. As protein: CASGTGESYEQYF.

The rearrangement joins TRBV28 to TRBJ1-2; D gene ambiguous. The germline V and J ends were trimmed by 5 bases and 4 bases, with 11 bases remaining between them. The CDR3 runs to 13 residues. Germline lookup yields CDR1 MDHEN and CDR2 SYDVKM. This CDR3 reads CASSPAPGYGYTF. The CDR3 DNA sequence: TGTGCCAGCAGTCCCGCCCCTGGCTATGGCTACACCTTC.

This rearrangement joins TRBV2 to TRBJ1-2, with TRBD1 as a possible D gene (6 bases). The CDR3 is 14 amino acids. The V end was cut by 1 base, the J end by 6 bases, with 12 bases between. From germline, CDR1 is SNHLY and CDR2 FYNNEI. The CDR3 DNA sequence: TGTGCCAGCAGTGAAGTACCAGGGGCCGATGGCTACACCTTC. Its translation: CASSEVPGADGYTF.

This clone was seen a single time. This chain links TRBV5-5 with TRBJ1-4; D is uncertain. The V end was cut by 2 bases, the J end by 5 bases, with 7 bases between. CDR1 SGHKS and CDR2 YYEKEE come from the germline V gene (reference sequence). The length of the CDR3 is 13 residues. The chain's CDR3 is CASSFLGNEKLFF. The CDR3 DNA reads TGTGCCAGCAGCTTCCTCGGAAATGAAAAACTGTTTTTT.

J is TRBJ1-1 and V is TRBV6-5; D call uncertain. V was cut by 7 bases and J by 6 bases, with 9 bases left in between. The CDR3 contains 11 residues. The germline gives CDR1 MNHEY, CDR2 SVGAGI. The CDR3 DNA sequence: TGTGCCAGCATCGACGAAGCTGAAGCTTTCTTT. This sequence encodes CASIDEAEAFF.

This chain joins TRBV7-2 and TRBJ2-1, with D unresolved. This CDR3 contains 13 residues. Germline V lookup: CDR1 SGHTA, CDR2 FQGNSA. V was shortened by 4 bases and J by 1 base, with 5 bases between the two germline ends. CDR3 residues: CASSSESYNEQFF. CDR3 sequence (DNA): TGTGCCAGCAGCTCCGAGTCCTACAATGAGCAGTTCTTC.

The chain employs TRBV4-2 and TRBJ1-4; D uncertain. Per the germline V gene, CDR1 is LGHNA and CDR2 is YNFKEQ. This CDR3 is built from 18 residues. Trimming shortened V by 4 bases and J by 3 bases, and 21 bases separated the two germline ends. As DNA, the CDR3 is TGTGCCAGCAGCCCAGTAGGGTTCCGGGCAGGCTCTAATGAAAAACTGTTTTTT. Its protein is CASSPVGFRAGSNEKLFF.

The gene calls are TRBV7-8 and TRBJ2-1, with TRBD2 identical over 7 bases. Looked up from germline, CDR1 is SGHVS and CDR2 is FQNEAQ. The junction had 14 bases not matched to a gene; V was cut back by 6 bases and J by 12 bases. The CDR3 extends over 14 amino acids. CDR3 nucleotide sequence: TGTGCCAGCAGGTTAAGCCGGGACTACCTTTCGCAGTTCTTC. Encoded protein: CASRLSRDYLSQFF.

V and J are TRBV27 and TRBJ2-1; 8 bases line up with TRBD2. After removal of 3 bases from V and 0 bases from J, the junction contained 1 base not matched to a gene. The CDR3 extends over 15 amino acids. The germline V gene encodes CDR1 MNHEY and CDR2 SMNVEV (reference sequence). CDR3 sequence (DNA): TGTGCCAGCAGTTTTACTAGCGGCTCCTACAATGAGCAGTTCTTC. It specifies CASSFTSGSYNEQFF.